Shown below are 31 T cell receptor beta chains from a single sample sequenced in a study of CD8+ T cells in alopecia areata. It was cDNA, reverse transcribed from extracted RNA, that served as the sequencing template. Clones were sequenced by immunoSEQ multiplex PCR, and TCRdb holds only the in-frame ones, with some missing. The profile shows tens of thousands of clones, roughly 46% of them singletons. The sample's treatment: oral pan-JAK inhibitor, 5-10 mg twice daily. Sample: CD8+ T cells sorted from blood, taken around week 36, from a patient treated with tofacitinib. The receptors derive from a human donor with alopecia areata.

V and J are TRBV11-2 and TRBJ2-7; tentative D call: TRBD2 (6 bases). V was pared by 1 base and J by 7 bases, with 17 bases between. CDR3 size: 15 residues. Germline CDR1 and CDR2: SGHAT and FQNNGV. Here the CDR3 DNA reads TGTGCCAGCAGCTTAGGCATCGCGGGGCTTCTGGAGCAGTACTTC. Translating it yields CASSLGIAGLLEQYF.

The V gene is TRBV15, the J gene TRBJ2-7; possible D gene TRBD2, 7 bases. This CDR3 comprises 13 residues. Germline V lookup: CDR1 LNHNV, CDR2 YYDKDF (reference sequence). The CDR3 region has the DNA TGTGCAACGGCGGGGGCCCTCTCCTACGAGCAGTACTTC. It yields the protein CATAGALSYEQYF. Together with reference TRBV15 and TRBJ2-7, the CDR3 gives the full variable domain: DAMVIQNPRYQVTQFGKPVTLSCSQTLNHNVMYWYQQKSSQAPKLLFHYYDKDFNNEADTPDNFQSRRPNTSFCFLDIRSPGLGDTAMYLCATAGALSYEQYFGPGTRLTVT.

This clone was observed once. The rearrangement links TRBV7-9 to TRBJ2-3; 10 nucleotides line up with TRBD2. Germline V gene sequence: CDR1 SEHNR, CDR2 FQNEAQ (reference sequence). The J segment lost 1 base and the V segment lost 4 bases, leaving 8 bases of the junction unmatched. The CDR3 spans 17 residues. CDR3 loop: CASSSPGTSARTDTQYF. The CDR3 coding sequence is TGTGCCAGCAGCTCTCCCGGGACTAGCGCCCGCACAGATACGCAGTATTTT. Drawing the rest from reference TRBV7-9 and TRBJ2-3, the complete variable domain is DTGVSQNPRHKITKRGQNVTFRCDPISEHNRLYWYRQTLGQGPEFLTYFQNEAQLEKSRLLSDRFSAERPKGSFSTLEIQRTEQGDSAMYLCASSSPGTSARTDTQYFGPGTRLTVL.

The chain carries TRBV25-1 and TRBJ2-6, with D possibly TRBD1 on 6 matching bases. This CDR3 is 16 amino acids long. The V end lost 5 bases, the J end lost 4 bases, and 15 bases lay between the germline ends. Germline assignment: CDR1 MGHDK and CDR2 SYGVNS. For the CDR3, the DNA is TGTGCCAGCAGTAGATTACAGGGCCTCGGGGCCAACGTCCTGACTTTC. The encoded protein is CASSRLQGLGANVLTF.

This clone was seen only a few times. V usage is TRBV5-6 and J usage is TRBJ1-1; D is perhaps TRBD1 (5 bases). Germline CDR1 SGHDT, CDR2 YYEEEE. This CDR3 contains 15 residues. The V end was cut by 0 bases, the J end by 4 bases, with 13 bases between. The CDR3 coding sequence is TGTGCCAGCAGCTTGGGTCAGGGAAAGGGCACTGAAGCTTTCTTT. It encodes CASSLGQGKGTEAFF.

This chain connects TRBV7-9 to TRBJ2-7; the D is unclear. Per the germline V gene, CDR1 is SEHNR and CDR2 is FQNEAQ (reference sequence). V was pared by 5 bases and J by 7 bases, with 15 bases between. The CDR3 has 13 amino acids. In DNA form, the CDR3 reads TGTGCCAGCAGCCATGACGGAGTACGGGAGCAGTACTTC. Translating gives CASSHDGVREQYF.

V is TRBV29-1 and J is TRBJ1-2, with 9 bases aligning to TRBD1. The J segment lost 6 bases and the V segment lost 5 bases, leaving 7 bases of the junction unmatched. The germline gives CDR1 SQVTM, CDR2 ANQGSEA. This CDR3 has 13 amino acids. CDR3 sequence: CSVPGTGNHGYTF. The CDR3 DNA is TGCAGCGTTCCTGGGACAGGGAACCATGGCTACACCTTC.

In this sample, this clone turned up a few times. This chain connects TRBV5-1 to TRBJ2-7; D gene uncertain. There are 12 residues in the CDR3. The germline CDR1 and CDR2 sequences are SGHRS and YFSETQ. V lost 5 bases and J 4 bases, leaving 10 bases between the germline ends. The CDR3 region is CASSSTEYEQYF. In DNA, the CDR3 is TGCGCCAGCAGTTCAACAGAGTACGAGCAGTACTTC.

The V and J genes are TRBV30 and TRBJ2-7; D possibly corresponds to TRBD2 (5 bases). This CDR3 is built from 15 residues. V was cut by 1 base and J by 4 bases, with 17 bases left in between. Germline lookup yields CDR1 GTSNPN and CDR2 SVGIG (reference sequence). The CDR3 bases are TGTGCCTGGAGTGGCGGCGGGCTAGCTGTTTACGAGCAGTACTTC. It is translated as CAWSGGGLAVYEQYF.

The chain is built from TRBV30 and TRBJ1-2, with unresolved D. Looked up from germline, CDR1 is GTSNPN and CDR2 is SVGIG (reference sequence). CDR3 length: 15 residues. V was pared by 1 base and J by 2 bases, with 14 bases between. The CDR3, as DNA: TGTGCCTGGAGTGAGGGTCCTACGTCGAACTATGGCTACACCTTC. Its protein is CAWSEGPTSNYGYTF. The complete variable domain, with remaining parts taken from reference TRBV30 and TRBJ1-2, reads SQTIHQWPATLVQPVGSPLSLECTVEGTSNPNLYWYRQAAGRGLQLLFYSVGIGQISSEVPQNLSASRPQDRQFILSSKKLLLSDSGFYLCAWSEGPTSNYGYTFGSGTRLTVV.

The CDR3 bases are TGTGCCACCAGCAGCAGGGAGACAAATGGCGAGCAGTACTTC. Amino acids: CATSSRETNGEQYF. The gene calls are TRBV15 and TRBJ2-7; D could derive from TRBD1 or TRBD2 (5 bases each). The CDR3 has 14 residues. With 3 bases removed from V and 6 bases from J, the gap between germline ends came to 15 bases. The germline V gene encodes CDR1 LNHNV and CDR2 YYDKDF (reference sequence).

The chain joins TRBV27 to TRBJ2-5; D may be TRBD1 or TRBD2 (5 bases each). The CDR3 contains 12 residues. Germline V lookup: CDR1 MNHEY, CDR2 SMNVEV (reference sequence). V was pared by 6 bases and J by 9 bases, with 14 bases between. CDR3 loop: CASRGPKRAQYF. The CDR3 DNA reads TGTGCCAGCAGGGGGCCCAAGAGGGCCCAGTACTTC.

The chain recombines TRBV5-6 with TRBJ1-2; 9 bases are shared with TRBD1. With 4 bases clipped from V and 2 bases from J, the junction kept 12 bases outside the gene matches. The CDR3 has 17 residues. Germline V lookup: CDR1 SGHDT, CDR2 YYEEEE. The CDR3 coding sequence is TGTGCCAGCAGCCGACTTCATGAGGGACAGGGAAACTATGGCTACACCTTC. Translating it yields CASSRLHEGQGNYGYTF.

The chain uses TRBV11-2 and TRBJ2-3; unclear D gene. Germline V gene data show CDR1 as SGHAT and CDR2 as FQNNGV. The CDR3 is 11 residues long. V was pared by 6 bases and J by 0 bases, with 1 base between. The CDR3 DNA is TGTGCCAGCAGTAGCACAGATACGCAGTATTTT. Translated: CASSSTDTQYF. Supplemented by reference TRBV11-2 and TRBJ2-3, the full variable domain reads EAGVAQSPRYKIIEKRQSVAFWCNPISGHATLYWYQQILGQGPKLLIQFQNNGVVDDSQLPKDRFSAERLKGVDSTLKIQPAKLEDSAVYLCASSSTDTQYFGPGTRLTVL.

The chain carries TRBV20-1 and TRBJ2-2, with D unclear. CDR1 DFQATT and CDR2 SNEGSKA come from the germline V gene (reference sequence). This CDR3 has 11 amino acids. V was trimmed by 5 bases and J by 8 bases, leaving 9 bases between them. DNA for the CDR3: TGCAGTGCTCCTACTGGAGGGGAGCTGTTTTTT. This sequence encodes CSAPTGGELFF.

The J gene is TRBJ2-7, the V gene TRBV25-1, with D perhaps matching TRBD1 or TRBD2 (5 bases each). The CDR3 covers 15 residues. Trimming cost V 6 bases and J 3 bases, with 18 bases left between them. The germline CDR1 and CDR2 sequences are MGHDK and SYGVNS. The CDR3 protein is CASSGMGVALYEQYF. CDR3 in DNA: TGTGCCAGCAGCGGTATGGGGGTCGCCCTCTACGAGCAGTACTTC.

The rearrangement links TRBV6-4 to TRBJ2-1, with no clear D. V lost 0 bases to trimming and J lost 7 bases, with 16 bases between them. Germline V gene data show CDR1 as MRHNA and CDR2 as SNTAGT. The CDR3 spans 16 residues. The CDR3 DNA is TGTGCCAGCAGTGACTCGATGAGTGGTCCGGCAAATGAGCAGTTCTTC. This sequence encodes CASSDSMSGPANEQFF.

The chain is built from TRBV7-9 and TRBJ2-5; perhaps TRBD2 as D (5 bases). The V end was cut by 3 bases, the J end by 5 bases, with 19 bases between. The CDR3 extends over 16 amino acids. Germline V gives CDR1 SEHNR, CDR2 FQNEAQ (reference sequence). The CDR3 DNA reads as TGTGCCAGCAGCTTCCTACCTGAGGGCTTTCGGGAGACCCAGTACTTC. Protein product: CASSFLPEGFRETQYF.

The table lists this clone with a few counts. This chain joins TRBV29-1 and TRBJ1-1; 8 nucleotides agree with TRBD1. This CDR3 has 13 residues. The V gene's germline CDR1 is SQVTM and CDR2 ANQGSEA. V gave up 5 bases and J gave up 1 base; unmatched junction bases: 3. The CDR3 reads CSVRTGKNTEAFF. Here the CDR3 DNA reads TGCAGCGTTCGGACAGGGAAGAACACTGAAGCTTTCTTT.

This chain's CDR3 is CASSPPWTSKPDTQYF. CDR3 in DNA: TGTGCCAGCAGCCCCCCCTGGACTAGCAAGCCAGATACGCAGTATTTT. The rearrangement links TRBV7-8 to TRBJ2-3; TRBD2 matches 8 bases. V lost 5 bases, J lost 4 bases, and 11 bases stayed unmatched. Germline V gene data show CDR1 as SGHVS and CDR2 as FQNEAQ. The CDR3 loop spans 16 amino acids.

This clone was seen a few times. V is TRBV28 and J is TRBJ2-7; possibly TRBD2 for D (6 bases). The length of the CDR3 is 12 residues. CDR1 and CDR2 from the germline V gene are MDHEN and SYDVKM. The germline V and J ends were trimmed by 5 bases and 6 bases, with 11 bases remaining between them. In DNA, the CDR3 is TGTGCCAGCAGTACCCGGGGGTCCGAGCAGTACTTC. Its translation: CASSTRGSEQYF.

This clone was seen a single time. The CDR3 loop reads CASSVGSGTATDTQYF. The CDR3 DNA reads as TGTGCCAGCAGCGTAGGGTCAGGGACCGCCACAGATACGCAGTATTTT. This sequence joins TRBV9 and TRBJ2-3; D assignment may be TRBD1 or TRBD2 (5 bases each). Germline lookup yields CDR1 SGDLS and CDR2 YYNGEE. The CDR3 runs to 16 residues. V gave up 0 bases and J gave up 2 bases, with 13 bases separating them.

The chain is built from TRBV30 and TRBJ2-7, with D tentatively TRBD1 or TRBD2 (5 bases each). Trimming shortened V by 3 bases and J by 4 bases, and 13 bases separated the two germline ends. The germline V gene encodes CDR1 GTSNPN and CDR2 SVGIG (reference sequence). The CDR3 is 13 residues long. CDR3 in DNA: TGTGCCTGGAGGGGACGTGGGGGTTACGAGCAGTACTTC. Its protein is CAWRGRGGYEQYF.

This chain uses TRBV4-1 with TRBJ1-5; TRBD1 matches at 7 bases. The CDR3 has 15 amino acids. The V segment lost 1 base and the J segment 7 bases; nucleotides outside the gene matches: 7. Germline loops: CDR1 MGHRA, CDR2 YSYEKL. The CDR3: CASSQAPPGGQPQHF. CDR3 DNA sequence: TGCGCCAGCAGCCAAGCCCCTCCAGGGGGGCAGCCCCAGCATTTT.

V is TRBV29-1 and J is TRBJ2-3; 11 bases agree with TRBD2. Unmatched junction bases numbered 5, after V lost 2 bases and J lost 4 bases. Germline lookup yields CDR1 SQVTM and CDR2 ANQGSEA. The CDR3 sequence is 15 residues long. The CDR3 DNA reads as TGCAGCGTTGAACCAACTAGCGGGAGAGCAGATACGCAGTATTTT. Translation gives CSVEPTSGRADTQYF.

The chain joins TRBV30 to TRBJ1-4; D might be TRBD1 (6 bases). Trimming shortened V by 2 bases and J by 7 bases, and 11 bases separated the two germline ends. Germline V CDR1 and CDR2: GTSNPN, SVGIG (reference sequence). The CDR3 length is 13 residues. Here the CDR3 reads CAWSSATGEKLFF. The CDR3, as DNA: TGTGCCTGGAGTTCCGCGACAGGTGAAAAACTGTTTTTT.

This clone was counted a few times. The gene calls are TRBV29-1 and TRBJ2-7; D call uncertain. Germline CDR1 SQVTM, CDR2 ANQGSEA. The CDR3 runs to 13 residues. V lost 0 bases to trimming and J lost 0 bases, with 6 bases between them. CDR3 protein: CSVEEPSSYEQYF. The CDR3, as DNA: TGCAGCGTTGAAGAACCCAGCTCCTACGAGCAGTACTTC.

The CDR3: CAWRGTSGRGDTQYF. DNA for the CDR3: TGTGCCTGGAGAGGGACTAGCGGGAGAGGAGATACGCAGTATTTT. The chain recombines TRBV30 with TRBJ2-3, with 14 bases fitting TRBD2. The CDR3 extends over 15 amino acids. Germline lookup yields CDR1 GTSNPN and CDR2 SVGIG (reference sequence). With V trimmed by 3 bases and J by 5 bases, 4 bases remained unmatched.

Only a few counts were recorded for this clone. The V call is TRBV29-1, the J call TRBJ2-2; TRBD1 aligns across 7 bases. The CDR3 has 14 residues. J was trimmed by 6 bases and V by 1 base; bases with no gene match: 5. The germline gives CDR1 SQVTM, CDR2 ANQGSEA. The CDR3 protein is CSVEVRGKAGELFF. DNA of the CDR3: TGCAGCGTTGAAGTCAGGGGGAAGGCCGGGGAGCTGTTTTTT.

This clone was seen a handful of times. The V and J genes are TRBV14 and TRBJ1-1; unclear D gene. Per the germline V gene, CDR1 is SGHDN and CDR2 is FVKESK. V was cut by 8 bases and J by 1 base, with 11 bases left in between. CDR3 size: 13 residues. The CDR3 spells CASEKYSNTEAFF. The DNA for the CDR3 is TGTGCCAGCGAAAAGTACTCGAACACTGAAGCTTTCTTT.

The chain couples TRBV4-1 to TRBJ1-1, with D perhaps matching TRBD1 (5 bases). This CDR3 is 15 amino acids long. CDR1 MGHRA and CDR2 YSYEKL come from the germline V gene. The V and J ends lost 5 bases and 1 base respectively, with 14 bases between them. CDR3 in DNA: TGCGCCAGCAGCTCGGAAGGGGCCCAGAACACTGAAGCTTTCTTT. Amino acid sequence: CASSSEGAQNTEAFF.